The clone carrying this T cell receptor (beta chain) was counted between two and nine times. Its antigen is undetermined. This sample stems from a study of post-analysis software for immune sequencing data. The CDR3 has 11 amino acids. Germline CDR1 reads DFQATT; CDR2 reads SNEGSKA (reference sequence). TCR beta libraries were prepared from cDNA with unique molecular identifiers. TCRdb re-called the PCR reads with MiXCR, one entry per CDR3 protein. The sample includes under 650,000 distinct CDR3 sequences, 44% seen only once; the top ten take about 1.8%. The study, taken as a whole, reports: Significantly lower normalized Chao1 diversity was seen in multiple sclerosis patients than in controls. Higher frequency in patients than in controls was seen for roughly five TRBV segments, with TRBV5-6, TRBV5-1 and TRBV20-1 among them.

What was sequenced was blood. The sequence was collected from a girl aged 5-17 years with multiple sclerosis. The J gene is TRBJ2-7, the V gene TRBV20-1; 7 nucleotides align to TRBD1. With the DNA end fitting TRBJ2-4 better, the J assignment may be wrong. Here the CDR3 DNA reads TGCAGATACACAGGGGTGAACATTCAGTACTTC. Its protein product is CRYTGVNIQYF.